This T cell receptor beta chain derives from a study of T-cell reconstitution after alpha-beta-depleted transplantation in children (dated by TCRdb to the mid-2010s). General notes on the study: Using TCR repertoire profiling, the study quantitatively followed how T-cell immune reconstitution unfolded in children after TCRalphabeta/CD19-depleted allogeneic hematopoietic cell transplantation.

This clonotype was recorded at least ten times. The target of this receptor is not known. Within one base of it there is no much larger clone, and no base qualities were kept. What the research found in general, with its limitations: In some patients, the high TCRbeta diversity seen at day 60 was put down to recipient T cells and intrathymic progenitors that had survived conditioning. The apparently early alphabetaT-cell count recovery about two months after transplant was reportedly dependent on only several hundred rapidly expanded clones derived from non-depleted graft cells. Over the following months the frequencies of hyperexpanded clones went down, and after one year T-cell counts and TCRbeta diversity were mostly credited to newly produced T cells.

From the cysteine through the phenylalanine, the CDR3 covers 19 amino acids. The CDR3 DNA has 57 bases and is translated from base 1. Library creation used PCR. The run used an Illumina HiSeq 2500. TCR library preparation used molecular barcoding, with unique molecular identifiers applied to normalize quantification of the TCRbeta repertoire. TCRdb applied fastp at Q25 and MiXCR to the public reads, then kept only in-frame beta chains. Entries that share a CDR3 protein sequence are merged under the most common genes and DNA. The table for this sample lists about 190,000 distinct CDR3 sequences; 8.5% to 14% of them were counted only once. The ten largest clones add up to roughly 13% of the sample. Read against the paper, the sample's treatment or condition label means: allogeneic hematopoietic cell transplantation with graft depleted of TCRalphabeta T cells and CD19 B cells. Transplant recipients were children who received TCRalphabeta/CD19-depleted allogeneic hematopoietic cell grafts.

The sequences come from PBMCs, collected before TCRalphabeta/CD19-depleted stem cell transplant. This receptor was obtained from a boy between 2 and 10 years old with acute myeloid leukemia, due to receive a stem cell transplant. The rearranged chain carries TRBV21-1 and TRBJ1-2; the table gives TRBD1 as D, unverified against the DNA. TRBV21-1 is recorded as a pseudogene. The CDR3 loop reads CASSKGGSGERPWFHGYTF. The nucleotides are TGTGCCAGCAGCAAAGGGGGGTCCGGGGAGCGCCCCTGGTTTCATGGCTACACCTTC.